These T cell receptor beta chains were read from a single sample in a study of OX40 agonist ivuxolimab in advanced cancers. The method was immunoSEQ multiplex PCR; TCRdb's version includes in-frame clones alone and lacks a portion of them. Among approximately 82,000 clones listed, 80% to 90% were seen once. Material: CD4+ or CD8+ T cells sorted from blood, obtained in a trial of the OX40 agonist ivuxolimab. Receptors were obtained from an adult with an advanced solid tumor such as melanoma, head and neck, liver or kidney cancer. Each CDR3 is given with its conserved first and last residue. Fields, in order: V gene, J gene, clone size, D gene, CDR3 DNA, CDR3 protein. The D gene is left open where the match is weak. Not every row has a clone size; where given, it reads once, few, many or a size class.

TRBV4-1	TRBJ2-2	-	TRBD2	TGCGCCAGCAGCCCGGGACTAGCGGTTACGAACACCGGGGAGCTGTTTTTT	CASSPGLAVTNTGELFF
TRBV7-9	TRBJ1-2	-	-	TGTGCCAGCACCGATAACTATGGCTACACCTTC	CASTDNYGYTF
TRBV18	TRBJ2-1	-	-	TGTGCCAGCTCACCGGGGCAGTACAATGAGCAGTTCTTC	CASSPGQYNEQFF
TRBV10-3	TRBJ1-2	few	-	TGTGCCATCAGTGAGTCCCTTTCCGCAGTAACTAACTATGGCTACACCTTC	CAISESLSAVTNYGYTF
TRBV5-4	TRBJ2-7	-	-	TGTGCCAGCAGCCGGCCGGAAGGGCTCTTCCACGAGCAGTACTTC	CASSRPEGLFHEQYF
TRBV27	TRBJ2-1	-	-	TGTGCCAGCAGCAGCCCTTTAAAACAGGGGACTAGTCGGCCTGAGCAGTTCTTC	CASSSPLKQGTSRPEQFF
TRBV7-9	TRBJ2-1	-	TRBD2	TGTGCCAGCAGCTTAGGACTAGCGGAATACAATGAGCAGTTCTTC	CASSLGLAEYNEQFF
TRBV28	TRBJ2-2	-	-	TGTGCCAGCACCCTGGGTACTGTCACCGGGGAGCTGTTTTTT	CASTLGTVTGELFF
TRBV5-1	TRBJ2-7	-	TRBD1	TGCGCCAGCAGCTTAAGACAGGGCCGGGACTACGAGCAGTACTTC	CASSLRQGRDYEQYF
TRBV11-2	TRBJ2-7	-	-	TGTGCCAGCAGCTTATTGGCGGGGCTAACCTACGAGCAGTACTTC	CASSLLAGLTYEQYF
TRBV9	TRBJ2-3	-	TRBD2	TGTGCCAGCAGCTCCTCACTAGCGGCAGATACGCAGTATTTT	CASSSSLAADTQYF
TRBV6-5	TRBJ2-5	-	-	TGTGCCAGCAGTTACGATGGGGGTGAGACCCAGTACTTC	CASSYDGGETQYF
TRBV2	TRBJ2-3	-	-	TGTGCCAGCAGTGCCCGGCAGCCTAGCACAGATACGCAGTATTTT	CASSARQPSTDTQYF
TRBV7-6	TRBJ2-7	-	TRBD1	TGTGCCAGCAGCCCTAGACCTGGGACAGGGGGTTCCTACGAGCAGTACTTC	CASSPRPGTGGSYEQYF
TRBV19	TRBJ2-5	-	-	TGTGCCAGTAGTGTTGGGGGCGCCGGGGAGACCCAGTACTTC	CASSVGGAGETQYF
TRBV28	TRBJ1-4	-	-	TGTGCCAGCAGTTCCCCACCCCGTAATGAAAAACTGTTTTTT	CASSSPPRNEKLFF
TRBV2	TRBJ2-7	-	-	TGTGCCAGCGCCCTGGAGGGGGGATTCTCCTACGAGCAGTACTTC	CASALEGGFSYEQYF
TRBV6-1	TRBJ2-7	-	-	TGTGCCAGCAACCACGGGTGGGCCGAGCAGTACTTC	CASNHGWAEQYF
TRBV5-8	TRBJ1-6	-	-	TGTGCCAGCAGCTCCCGCAGGAATTCACCCCTCCACTTT	CASSSRRNSPLHF
TRBV7-6	TRBJ1-1	-	TRBD1	TGTGCCAGCAGCTTATACAGGGGGACTGAAGCTTTCTTT	CASSLYRGTEAFF
TRBV18	TRBJ1-5	-	-	TGTGCCAGCTCACCACGTGGGGATCAGCCCCAGCATTTT	CASSPRGDQPQHF
TRBV6-6	TRBJ2-2	-	-	TGTGCCAGCAGTTCGTCGACCTTCTCCGGGGAGCTGTTTTTT	CASSSSTFSGELFF
TRBV13	TRBJ1-3	-	-	TGTGCCAGCAGCTTATTGGGGTCTGGAAACACCATATATTTT	CASSLLGSGNTIYF
TRBV19	TRBJ2-2	-	-	TGTGCCAGTAGTATATGGGGCTCGACGGACACCGGGGAGCTGTTTTTT	CASSIWGSTDTGELFF
TRBV9	TRBJ2-3	few	-	TGTGCCAGCAGCGTACGTTTGCAATCGGCGACAGATACGCAGTATTTT	CASSVRLQSATDTQYF
TRBV19	TRBJ2-6	-	-	TGTGCCAGTAGTTCATTCGGGGGGGCCAACGTCCTGACTTTC	CASSSFGGANVLTF
TRBV15	TRBJ2-7	-	-	TGTGCCACCAGCAGAGAACCTAGGCAGACCTACGAGCAGTACTTC	CATSREPRQTYEQYF
TRBV13	TRBJ2-7	few	TRBD2	TGTGCCAGCAGCTCCCGGGGGGTTAGCTCCTACGAGCAGTACTTC	CASSSRGVSSYEQYF
TRBV5-1	TRBJ2-7	-	-	TGCGCCAGCAGCTTGGGCGGGGACTCCTACGAGCAGTACTTC	CASSLGGDSYEQYF
TRBV18	TRBJ2-5	-	-	TGTGCCAGCTCCCCGGGAATAACTCAAGAGACCCAGTACTTC	CASSPGITQETQYF
TRBV4-1	TRBJ2-3	few	TRBD1	TGCGCCAGCAGCCTTGAGTGGGCAGGGGGTTTTACAGATACGCAGTATTTT	CASSLEWAGGFTDTQYF
TRBV25-1	TRBJ2-5	-	TRBD2	TGTGCCAGCAGTGAATCAACTAGCGGGGACCGGGGGACCCAGTACTTC	CASSESTSGDRGTQYF